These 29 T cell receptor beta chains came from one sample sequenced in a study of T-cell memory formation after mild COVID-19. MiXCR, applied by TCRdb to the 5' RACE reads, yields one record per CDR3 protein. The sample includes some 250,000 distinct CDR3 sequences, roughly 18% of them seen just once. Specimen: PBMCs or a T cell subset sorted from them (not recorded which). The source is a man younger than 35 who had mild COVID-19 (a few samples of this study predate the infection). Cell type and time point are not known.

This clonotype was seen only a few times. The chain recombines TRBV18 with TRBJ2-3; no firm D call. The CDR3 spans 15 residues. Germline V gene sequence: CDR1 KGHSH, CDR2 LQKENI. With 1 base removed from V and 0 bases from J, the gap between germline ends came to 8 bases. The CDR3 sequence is CASSPLAHSTDTQYF. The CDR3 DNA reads TGTGCCAGCTCACCACTAGCACATAGCACAGATACGCAGTATTTT.

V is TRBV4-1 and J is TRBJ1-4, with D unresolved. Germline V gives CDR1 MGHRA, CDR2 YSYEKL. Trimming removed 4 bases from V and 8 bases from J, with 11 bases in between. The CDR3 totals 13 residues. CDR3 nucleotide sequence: TGCGCCAGCAGCCTCAGAGTCCAGGAAAAACTGTTTTTT. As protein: CASSLRVQEKLFF.

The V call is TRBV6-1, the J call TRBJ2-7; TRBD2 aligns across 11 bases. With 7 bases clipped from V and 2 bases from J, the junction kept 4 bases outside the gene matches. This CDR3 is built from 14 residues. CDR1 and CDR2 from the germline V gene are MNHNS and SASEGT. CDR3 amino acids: CASISTSGTYEQYF. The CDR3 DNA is TGTGCCAGCATCTCGACTAGCGGGACCTACGAGCAGTACTTC.

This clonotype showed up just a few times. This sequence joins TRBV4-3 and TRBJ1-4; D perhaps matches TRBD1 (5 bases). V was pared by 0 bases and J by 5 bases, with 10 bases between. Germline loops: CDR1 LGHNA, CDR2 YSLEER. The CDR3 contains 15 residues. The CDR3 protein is CASSQEGTGNEKLFF. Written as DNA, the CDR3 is TGCGCCAGCAGCCAAGAAGGGACGGGGAATGAAAAACTGTTTTTT.

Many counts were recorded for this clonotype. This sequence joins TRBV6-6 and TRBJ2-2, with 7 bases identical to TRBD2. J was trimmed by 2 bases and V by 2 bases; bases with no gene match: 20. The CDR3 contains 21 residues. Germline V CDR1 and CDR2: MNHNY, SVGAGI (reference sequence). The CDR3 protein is CASSYPMTSRIPESNTGELFF. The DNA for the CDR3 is TGTGCCAGCAGTTACCCAATGACTAGCCGGATACCAGAGTCCAACACCGGGGAGCTGTTTTTT.

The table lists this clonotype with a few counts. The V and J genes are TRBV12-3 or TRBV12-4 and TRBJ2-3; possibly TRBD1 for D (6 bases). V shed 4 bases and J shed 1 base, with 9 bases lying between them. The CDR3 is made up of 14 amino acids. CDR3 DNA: TGTGCCAGCAGTTACTACAGGGGCACAGATACGCAGTATTTT. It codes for CASSYYRGTDTQYF.

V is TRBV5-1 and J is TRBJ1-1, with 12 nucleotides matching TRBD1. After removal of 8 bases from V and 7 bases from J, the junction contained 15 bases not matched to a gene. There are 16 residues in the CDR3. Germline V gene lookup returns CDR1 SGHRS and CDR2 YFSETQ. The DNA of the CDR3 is TGCGCCAGTACACACCGGGACAGGGGGCGCCCCGGTGAAGCTTTCTTT. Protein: CASTHRDRGRPGEAFF.

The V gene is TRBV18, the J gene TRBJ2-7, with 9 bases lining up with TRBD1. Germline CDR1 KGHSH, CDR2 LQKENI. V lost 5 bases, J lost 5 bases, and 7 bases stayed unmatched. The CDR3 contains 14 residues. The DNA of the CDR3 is TGTGCCAGCTCATGGACAGGGGCGATCAACGAGCAGTACTTC. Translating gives CASSWTGAINEQYF.

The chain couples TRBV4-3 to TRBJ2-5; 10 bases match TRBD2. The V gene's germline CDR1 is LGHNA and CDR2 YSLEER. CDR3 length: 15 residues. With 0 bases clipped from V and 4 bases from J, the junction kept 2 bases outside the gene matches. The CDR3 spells CASSQDRTSGETQYF. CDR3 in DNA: TGCGCCAGCAGCCAAGATAGGACTAGCGGAGAGACCCAGTACTTC.

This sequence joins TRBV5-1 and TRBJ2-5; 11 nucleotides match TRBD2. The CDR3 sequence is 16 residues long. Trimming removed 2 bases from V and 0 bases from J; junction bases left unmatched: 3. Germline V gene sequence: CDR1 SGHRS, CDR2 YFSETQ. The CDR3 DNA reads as TGCGCCAGCAGCTTTGGGACTAGCGGCAACCAAGAGACCCAGTACTTC. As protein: CASSFGTSGNQETQYF. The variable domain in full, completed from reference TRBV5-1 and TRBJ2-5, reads KAGVTQTPRYLIKTRGQQVTLSCSPISGHRSVSWYQQTPGQGLQFLFEYFSETQRNKGNFPGRFSGRQFSNSRSEMNVSTLELGDSALYLCASSFGTSGNQETQYFGPGTRLLVL.

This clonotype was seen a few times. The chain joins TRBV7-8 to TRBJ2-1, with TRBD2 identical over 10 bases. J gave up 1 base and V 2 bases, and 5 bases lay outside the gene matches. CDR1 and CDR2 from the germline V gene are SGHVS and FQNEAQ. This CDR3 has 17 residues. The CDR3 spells CASSLKTSGVSYNEQFF. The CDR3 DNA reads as TGTGCCAGCAGCTTAAAAACTAGCGGGGTATCCTACAATGAGCAGTTCTTC.

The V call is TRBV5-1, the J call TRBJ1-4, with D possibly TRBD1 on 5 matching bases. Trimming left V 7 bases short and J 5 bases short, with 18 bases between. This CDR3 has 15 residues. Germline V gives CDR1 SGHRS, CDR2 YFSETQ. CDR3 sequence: CASGERDGRNEKLFF. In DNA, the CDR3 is TGCGCCAGCGGAGAGAGGGACGGCCGGAATGAAAAACTGTTTTTT.

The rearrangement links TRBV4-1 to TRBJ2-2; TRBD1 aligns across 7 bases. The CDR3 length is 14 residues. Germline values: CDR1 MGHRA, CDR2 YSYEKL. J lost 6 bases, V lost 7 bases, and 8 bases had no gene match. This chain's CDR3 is CASTLNRGAGELFF. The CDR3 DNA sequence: TGCGCCAGCACCTTGAACAGGGGCGCCGGGGAGCTGTTTTTT.

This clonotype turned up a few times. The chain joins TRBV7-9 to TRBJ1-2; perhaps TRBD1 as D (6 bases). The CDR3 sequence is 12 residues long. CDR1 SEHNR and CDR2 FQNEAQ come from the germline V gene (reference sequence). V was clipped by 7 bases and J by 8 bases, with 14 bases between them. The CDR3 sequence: CASTTEGVGYTF. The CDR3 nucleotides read TGTGCCAGCACCACCGAGGGGGTAGGCTACACCTTC.

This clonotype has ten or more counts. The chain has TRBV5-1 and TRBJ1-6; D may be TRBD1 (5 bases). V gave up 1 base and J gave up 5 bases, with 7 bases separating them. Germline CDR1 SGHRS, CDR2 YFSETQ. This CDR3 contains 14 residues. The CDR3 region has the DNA TGCGCCAGCAGCTTGCAGGGCCATAATTCACCCCTCCACTTT. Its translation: CASSLQGHNSPLHF.

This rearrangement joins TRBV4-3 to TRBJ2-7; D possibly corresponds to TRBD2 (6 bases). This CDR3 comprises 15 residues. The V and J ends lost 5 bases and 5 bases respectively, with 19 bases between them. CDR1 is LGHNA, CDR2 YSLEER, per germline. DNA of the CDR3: TGCGCCAGCAGCGACGGGACTCCATGGAAGGACGAGCAGTACTTC. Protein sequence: CASSDGTPWKDEQYF.

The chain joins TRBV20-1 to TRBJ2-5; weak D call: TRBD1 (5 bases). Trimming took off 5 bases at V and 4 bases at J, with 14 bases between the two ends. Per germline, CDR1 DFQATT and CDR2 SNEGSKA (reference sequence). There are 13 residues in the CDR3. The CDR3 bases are TGCAGTGCTCCCCTCAGGGTTAGAGAGACCCAGTACTTC. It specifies CSAPLRVRETQYF.

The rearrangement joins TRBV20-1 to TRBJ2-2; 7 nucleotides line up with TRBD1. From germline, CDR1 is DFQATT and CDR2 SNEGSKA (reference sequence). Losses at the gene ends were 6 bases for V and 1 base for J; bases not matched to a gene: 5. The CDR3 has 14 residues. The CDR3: CSATRQGNTGELFF. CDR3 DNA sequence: TGCAGTGCCACCCGACAGGGGAACACCGGGGAGCTGTTTTTT.

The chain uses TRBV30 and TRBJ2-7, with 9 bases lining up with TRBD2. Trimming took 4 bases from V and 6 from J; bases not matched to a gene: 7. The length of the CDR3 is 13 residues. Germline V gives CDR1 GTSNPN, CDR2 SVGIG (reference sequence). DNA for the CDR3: TGTGCCTGGACGGCGGGGGGGCCTCTCGAGCAGTACTTC. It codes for CAWTAGGPLEQYF.

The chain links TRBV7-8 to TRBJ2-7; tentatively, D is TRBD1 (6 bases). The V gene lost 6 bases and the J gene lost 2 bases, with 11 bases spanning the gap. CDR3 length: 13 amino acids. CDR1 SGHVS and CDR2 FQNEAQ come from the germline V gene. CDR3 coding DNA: TGTGCCAGCAGGGGGGCAGGGCCCTACGAGCAGTACTTC. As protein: CASRGAGPYEQYF.

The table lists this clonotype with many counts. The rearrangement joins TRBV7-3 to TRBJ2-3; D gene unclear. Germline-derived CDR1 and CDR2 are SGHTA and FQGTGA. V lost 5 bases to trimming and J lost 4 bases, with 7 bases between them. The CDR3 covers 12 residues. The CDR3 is CASSQGADTQYF. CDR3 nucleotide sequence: TGTGCCAGCAGCCAAGGCGCAGATACGCAGTATTTT.

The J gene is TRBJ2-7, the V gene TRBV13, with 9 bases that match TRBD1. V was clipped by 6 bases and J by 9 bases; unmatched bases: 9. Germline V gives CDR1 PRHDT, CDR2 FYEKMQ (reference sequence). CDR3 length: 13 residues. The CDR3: CASRRTGGRRQYF. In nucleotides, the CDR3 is TGTGCCAGCAGAAGAACAGGGGGCCGGCGGCAGTACTTC.

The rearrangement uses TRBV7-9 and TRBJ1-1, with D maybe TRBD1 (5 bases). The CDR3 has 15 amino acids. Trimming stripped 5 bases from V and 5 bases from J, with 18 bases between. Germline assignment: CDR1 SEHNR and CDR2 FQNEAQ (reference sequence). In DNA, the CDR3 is TGTGCCAGCAGCCCCCCCAGGGAGGGAGGAACTGAAGCTTTCTTT. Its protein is CASSPPREGGTEAFF.

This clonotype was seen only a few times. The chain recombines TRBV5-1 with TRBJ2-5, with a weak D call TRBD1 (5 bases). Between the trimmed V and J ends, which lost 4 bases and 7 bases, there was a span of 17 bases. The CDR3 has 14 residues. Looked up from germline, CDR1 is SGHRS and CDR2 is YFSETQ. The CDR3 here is CASSPASGQGTQYF. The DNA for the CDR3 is TGCGCCAGCAGCCCGGCCTCAGGGCAGGGGACCCAGTACTTC.

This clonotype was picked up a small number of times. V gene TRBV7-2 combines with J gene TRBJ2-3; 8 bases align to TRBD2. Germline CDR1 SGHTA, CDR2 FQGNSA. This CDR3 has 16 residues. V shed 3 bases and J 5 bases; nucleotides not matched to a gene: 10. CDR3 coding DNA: TGTGCCAGCAGCTTGGTAGCGGGGTCTGGCGGAGATACGCAGTATTTT. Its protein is CASSLVAGSGGDTQYF.

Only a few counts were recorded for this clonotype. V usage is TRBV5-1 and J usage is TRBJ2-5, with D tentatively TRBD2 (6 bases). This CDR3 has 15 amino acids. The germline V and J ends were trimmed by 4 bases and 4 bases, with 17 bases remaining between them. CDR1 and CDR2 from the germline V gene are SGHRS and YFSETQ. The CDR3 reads CASSPQRRERETQYF. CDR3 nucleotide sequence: TGCGCCAGCAGCCCCCAGCGGAGGGAGCGAGAGACCCAGTACTTC.

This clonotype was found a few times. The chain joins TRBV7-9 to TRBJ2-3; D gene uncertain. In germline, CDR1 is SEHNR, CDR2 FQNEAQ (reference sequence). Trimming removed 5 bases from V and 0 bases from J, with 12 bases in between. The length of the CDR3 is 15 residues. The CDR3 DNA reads TGTGCCAGCAGCCTCGACGGAGCTAGCACAGATACGCAGTATTTT. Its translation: CASSLDGASTDTQYF.

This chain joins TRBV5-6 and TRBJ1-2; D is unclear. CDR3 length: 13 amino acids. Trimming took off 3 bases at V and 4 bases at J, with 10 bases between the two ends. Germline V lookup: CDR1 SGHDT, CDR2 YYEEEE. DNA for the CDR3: TGTGCCAGCAGCTGGGCGGAAGCCTATGGCTACACCTTC. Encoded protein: CASSWAEAYGYTF.

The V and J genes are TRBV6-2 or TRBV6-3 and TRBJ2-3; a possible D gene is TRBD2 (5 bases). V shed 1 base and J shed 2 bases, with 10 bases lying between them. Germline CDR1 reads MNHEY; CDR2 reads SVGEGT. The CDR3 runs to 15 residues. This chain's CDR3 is CASSYYVEATDTQYF. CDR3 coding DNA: TGTGCCAGCAGTTACTACGTGGAGGCCACAGATACGCAGTATTTT.